These 11 T cell receptor beta chains came from one sample sequenced in a study of CD8 T cell repertoires and HIV-1 epitope variants. No antigens are known for them. TCRdb keeps only in-frame clones here, not all; method: immunoSEQ multiplex PCR. Of thousands of clones in the sample, around three fifths were seen once. The specimen was cultured CD8+ T cells derived from PBMCs. These receptors were taken from a male donor with HIV.

Regarding this clone: A much larger clone sits a single nucleotide away, making a read error possible. The chain combines TRBV27 with TRBJ1-5; D may be TRBD1 (6 bases). CDR1 is MNHEY and CDR2 is SMNVEV in the germline V gene (reference sequence). This CDR3 has 16 amino acids. V was pared by 8 bases and J by 0 bases, with 17 bases between. The CDR3 nucleotides are TGTGCCAGCCGATCAGGGAGCAGGGGTAGCAATCAGCCCCAGCATTTT. This gives the protein CASRSGSRGSNQPQHF.

The V call is TRBV19, the J call TRBJ2-1, with 8 positions matching TRBD1. Unmatched junction bases numbered 6, after V lost 3 bases and J lost 8 bases. The germline CDR1 and CDR2 sequences are LNHDA and SQIVND (reference sequence). This CDR3 is 14 amino acids long. The CDR3 coding sequence is TGTGCCAGTAGTATCGACAGGGGTGACGATGAGCAGTTCTTC. Translation: CASSIDRGDDEQFF.

CDR3 residues: CAWSAGTGDEAFF. The CDR3 DNA is TGTGCCTGGAGTGCAGGGACAGGGGATGAAGCTTTCTTT. V usage is TRBV30 and J usage is TRBJ1-1, with 10 bases aligning to TRBD1. J lost 7 bases, V lost 1 base, and 3 bases had no gene match. The germline gives CDR1 GTSNPN, CDR2 SVGIG (reference sequence). The CDR3 covers 13 residues.

The CDR3 loop reads CASSMMRYSNQPQHF. CDR3 nucleotides: TGTGCCAGTAGTATGATGAGATATAGCAATCAGCCCCAGCATTTT. This chain uses TRBV19 with TRBJ1-5; D remains ambiguous. Germline CDR1 reads LNHDA; CDR2 reads SQIVND (reference sequence). V was clipped by 3 bases and J by 0 bases, with 9 bases between them. This CDR3 contains 15 residues.

The chain joins TRBV27 to TRBJ1-1, with D uncertain. Trimming cost V 2 bases and J 2 bases, with 9 bases left between them. CDR1 MNHEY and CDR2 SMNVEV come from the germline V gene (reference sequence). The CDR3 spans 14 residues. CDR3 residues: CASSLGQTNTEAFF. The CDR3 DNA sequence: TGTGCCAGCAGTTTAGGCCAGACCAACACTGAAGCTTTCTTT.

This clone appeared once. V gene TRBV28 combines with J gene TRBJ2-7; TRBD2 agrees at 11 bases. The CDR3 has 16 residues. With V trimmed by 2 bases and J by 2 bases, 5 bases remained unmatched. Germline CDR1 reads MDHEN; CDR2 reads SYDVKM. The CDR3 loop reads CASSLETSGAAYEQYF. DNA of the CDR3: TGTGCCAGCAGTTTAGAGACTAGCGGGGCTGCCTACGAGCAGTACTTC.

The chain has TRBV5-6 and TRBJ2-7; 7 bases are a match to TRBD1. Germline loops: CDR1 SGHDT, CDR2 YYEEEE. With V trimmed by 6 bases and J by 4 bases, 13 bases remained unmatched. This CDR3 is 15 amino acids long. The CDR3 DNA reads as TGTGCCAGCACCGGGGTAGAGACAGGGAATTACGAGCAGTACTTC. This sequence encodes CASTGVETGNYEQYF.

The chain joins TRBV4-1 to TRBJ1-2; TRBD1 matches at 7 bases. CDR3 length: 16 amino acids. The junction had 12 bases not matched to a gene; V was cut back by 0 bases and J by 8 bases. Germline V gene lookup returns CDR1 MGHRA and CDR2 YSYEKL. As DNA, the CDR3 is TGCGCCAGCAGCCAAGAGGTCGACAGGGTGATTGAGGGCTACACCTTC. Encoded protein: CASSQEVDRVIEGYTF.

The chain recombines TRBV15 with TRBJ1-1; no definite D call. CDR3 length equals 15 residues. Trimming took off 0 bases at V and 5 bases at J, with 13 bases between the two ends. The germline V gene encodes CDR1 LNHNV and CDR2 YYDKDF (reference sequence). The CDR3 nucleotides read TGTGCCACCAGCAGAGACCGAGGGTGGTGGACTGAAGCTTTCTTT. It codes for CATSRDRGWWTEAFF.

The chain combines TRBV7-9 with TRBJ1-4; 7 nucleotides match TRBD1. CDR1 is SEHNR and CDR2 is FQNEAQ in the germline V gene (reference sequence). V lost 7 bases and J lost 4; bases outside the gene matches: 9. CDR3 length: 15 residues. The CDR3 sequence: CASTPRGQDNEKLFF. CDR3 bases: TGTGCCAGCACCCCTCGAGGACAGGATAATGAAAAACTGTTTTTT.

The chain links TRBV28 to TRBJ2-7; D not certain. CDR3 length: 12 residues. The germline V and J ends were trimmed by 1 base and 3 bases, with 4 bases remaining between them. CDR1 and CDR2 (germline): MDHEN, SYDVKM. The CDR3 nucleotides read TGTGCCAGCAGTTTATTCGTCTACGAGCAGTACTTC. Translated, it gives CASSLFVYEQYF.